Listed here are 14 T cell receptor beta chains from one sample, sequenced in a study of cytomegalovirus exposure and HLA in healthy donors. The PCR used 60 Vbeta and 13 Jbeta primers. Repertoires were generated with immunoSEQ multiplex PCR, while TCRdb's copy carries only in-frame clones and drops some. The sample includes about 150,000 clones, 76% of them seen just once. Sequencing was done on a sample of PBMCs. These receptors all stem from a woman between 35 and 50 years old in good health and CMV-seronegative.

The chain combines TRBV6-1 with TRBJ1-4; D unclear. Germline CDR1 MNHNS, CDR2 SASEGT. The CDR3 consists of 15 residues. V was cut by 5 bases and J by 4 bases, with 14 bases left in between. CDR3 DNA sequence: TGTGCCAGCAGTTTCCTTGGAGTTAGTAATGAAAAACTGTTTTTT. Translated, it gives CASSFLGVSNEKLFF.

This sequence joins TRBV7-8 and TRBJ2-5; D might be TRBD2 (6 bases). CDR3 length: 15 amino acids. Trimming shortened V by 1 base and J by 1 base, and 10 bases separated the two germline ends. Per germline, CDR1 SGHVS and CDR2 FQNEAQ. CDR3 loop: CASSLGLAPQETQYF. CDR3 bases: TGTGCCAGCAGCTTAGGGCTAGCGCCCCAAGAGACCCAGTACTTC.

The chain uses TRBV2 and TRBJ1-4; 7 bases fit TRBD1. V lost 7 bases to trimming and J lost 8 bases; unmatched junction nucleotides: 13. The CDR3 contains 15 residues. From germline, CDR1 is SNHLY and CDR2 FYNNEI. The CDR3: CASNLLGQRDEKLFF. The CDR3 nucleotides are TGTGCCAGCAATCTATTGGGACAGAGAGACGAAAAACTGTTTTTT.

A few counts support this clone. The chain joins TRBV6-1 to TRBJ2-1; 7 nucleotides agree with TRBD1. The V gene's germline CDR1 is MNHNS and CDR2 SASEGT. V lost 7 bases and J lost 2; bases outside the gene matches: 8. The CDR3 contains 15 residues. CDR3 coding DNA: TGTGCCAGCACCTTACAGGGGAGCACCTACAATGAGCAGTTCTTC. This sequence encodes CASTLQGSTYNEQFF.

CDR3 amino acids: CASSRQGAGAGNTIYF. DNA for the CDR3: TGTGCCAGCAGCCGACAGGGGGCAGGTGCTGGAAACACCATATATTTT. This rearrangement joins TRBV28 to TRBJ1-3; 10 nucleotides align to TRBD1. V dropped 6 bases and J dropped 2; count of bases not matched to a gene: 7. CDR1 is MDHEN and CDR2 is SYDVKM in the germline V gene. This CDR3 comprises 16 residues.

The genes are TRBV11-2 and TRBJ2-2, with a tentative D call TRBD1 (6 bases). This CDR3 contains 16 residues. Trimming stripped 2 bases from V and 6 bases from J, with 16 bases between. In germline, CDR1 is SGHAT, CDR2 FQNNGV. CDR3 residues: CASSLLRGKRAGELFF. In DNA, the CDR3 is TGTGCCAGCAGCTTACTAAGGGGGAAAAGGGCCGGGGAGCTGTTTTTT.

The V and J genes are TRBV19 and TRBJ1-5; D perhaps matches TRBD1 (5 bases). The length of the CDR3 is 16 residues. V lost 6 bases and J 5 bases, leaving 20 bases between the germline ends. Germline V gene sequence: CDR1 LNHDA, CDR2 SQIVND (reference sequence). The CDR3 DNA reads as TGTGCCAGTAGCATTTCCGAACCAGGGCCGTATCAGCCCCAGCATTTT. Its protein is CASSISEPGPYQPQHF. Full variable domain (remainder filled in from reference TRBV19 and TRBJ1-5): DGGITQSPKYLFRKEGQNVTLSCEQNLNHDAMYWYRQDPGQGLRLIYYSQIVNDFQKGDIAEGYSVSREKKESFPLTVTSAQKNPTAFYLCASSISEPGPYQPQHFGDGTRLSIL.

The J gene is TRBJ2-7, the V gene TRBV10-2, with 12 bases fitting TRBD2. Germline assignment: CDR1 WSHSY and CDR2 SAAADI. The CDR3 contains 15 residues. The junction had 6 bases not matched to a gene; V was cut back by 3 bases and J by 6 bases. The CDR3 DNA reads TGCGCCAGCAGTGATGGACTAGCGGGATTTGGCGAGCAGTACTTC. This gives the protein CASSDGLAGFGEQYF.

In DNA, the CDR3 is TGTGCCAGCTCACCACCTCCAGCGGGGGGGACCCAGTACTTC. Translated, it gives CASSPPPAGGTQYF. This chain links TRBV18 with TRBJ2-5; 9 bases map to TRBD2. The CDR3 is 14 amino acids. Germline CDR1 and CDR2: KGHSH and LQKENI. V gave up 0 bases and J gave up 7 bases; unmatched junction bases: 3.

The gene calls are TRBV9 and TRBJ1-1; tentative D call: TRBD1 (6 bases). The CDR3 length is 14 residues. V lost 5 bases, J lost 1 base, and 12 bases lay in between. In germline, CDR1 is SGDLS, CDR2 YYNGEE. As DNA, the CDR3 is TGTGCCAGCAGGAGGACAGTAGGGAACACTGAAGCTTTCTTT. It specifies CASRRTVGNTEAFF.

CDR3 sequence reads: CAWSGAAGTGNTGELFF. The CDR3 DNA follows: TGTGCCTGGAGTGGGGCCGCCGGGACAGGGAACACCGGGGAGCTGTTTTTT. The chain uses TRBV30 and TRBJ2-2, with 8 bases lining up with TRBD1. The CDR3 sequence is 17 residues long. Germline V gene lookup returns CDR1 GTSNPN and CDR2 SVGIG (reference sequence). J was trimmed by 1 base and V by 1 base; bases with no gene match: 8.

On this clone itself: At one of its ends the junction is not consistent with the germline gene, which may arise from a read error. CDR3 DNA: TGCGCCAGCAGCTCAACCGGACAGGACCGCCGGTTCTTC. Translating gives CASSSTGQDRRFF. V gene TRBV5-1 combines with J gene TRBJ1-2; 7 nucleotides align to TRBD1. The CDR3 totals 13 residues. CDR1 SGHRS and CDR2 YFSETQ come from the germline V gene.

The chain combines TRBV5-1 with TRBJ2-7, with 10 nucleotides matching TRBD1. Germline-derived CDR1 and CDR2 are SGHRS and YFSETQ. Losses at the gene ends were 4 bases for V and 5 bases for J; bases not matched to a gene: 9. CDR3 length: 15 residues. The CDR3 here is CASSPGQGTGHEQYF. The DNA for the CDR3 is TGCGCCAGCAGCCCGGGACAGGGGACGGGACACGAGCAGTACTTC.

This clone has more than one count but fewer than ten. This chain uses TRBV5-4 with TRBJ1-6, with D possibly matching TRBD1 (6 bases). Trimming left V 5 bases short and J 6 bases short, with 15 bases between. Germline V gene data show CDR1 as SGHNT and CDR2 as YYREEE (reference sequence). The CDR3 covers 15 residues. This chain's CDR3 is CASRSDAGANSPLHF. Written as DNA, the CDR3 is TGTGCCAGCAGGTCCGACGCAGGGGCTAATTCACCCCTCCACTTT.